Here is one T cell receptor beta chain with its context. Original methodology: The authors estimated nucleated cell counts from reference gene primer amplification. Here immunoSEQ multiplex PCR was the method, and the copy in TCRdb shows in-frame clones only, minus some. The DNA gave D and trimming, while V, J and clone size come from that table. The data contain around 130,000 clones, about 89% of them singletons. There are 13 residues in the CDR3. CDR1 and CDR2 (germline): SQVTM, ANQGSEA. The ends were cut back, 3 bases at V and 2 bases at J, with 8 bases in the middle. The data stem from a study of blood T cell repertoires in COVID-19. The overall study: Sites in the United States, Italy and Spain provided acute and convalescent COVID-19 samples. T cells, B-cell-depleted T cells, or PBMCs supplied cDNA or gDNA.

The TCR comes from a man aged 50 or older with active or convalescent COVID-19. This sequence joins TRBV29-1 and TRBJ1-3; D gene uncertain. The sequenced material came from peripheral blood. The CDR3 loop is CSVEPGAGNTIYF. The CDR3, as DNA: TGCAGCGTTGAGCCAGGTGCTGGAAACACCATATATTTT.